The clone carrying this T cell receptor beta chain has more than one count but fewer than ten. Its antigen remains unidentified. These data originate in a study of CD8+CD57+ T cells in acquired aplastic anemia. Study overall: Sorted CD4+ plus CD8+ cells gave DNA averaging approximately 3.2 ug. Study findings and constraints: Roughly 27 sequences, all CD8+ CDR3, were shared between patients and controls.

For sequencing, patients were chosen who had shown expansion of CD8+CD57+ cells by flow cytometry. Using genomic DNA as the template, TCR beta VDJ and CDR3 profiling was carried out. TCRdb fed the reads into MiXCR, producing one record per CDR3 protein. The top ten hold roughly 0.89% of the sample, which has roughly 500,000 distinct CDR3 sequences, about a third seen once. The TCR sequence derives from a human donor with aplastic anemia. Sequencing was carried out using sorted CD4+, CD8+, or CD8+CD57+ T cells (not recorded which) from PBMCs.

The CDR3 region has the DNA TGTGCCAGCTCTCCCCTCGACAGGGAATCCTATGGCTACACCTTC. Amino acid sequence: CASSPLDRESYGYTF. The genes are TRBV2 and TRBJ1-2; 7 nucleotides align to TRBD1. The germline gives CDR1 SNHLY, CDR2 FYNNEI. J was trimmed by 4 bases and V by 8 bases; bases with no gene match: 13. This CDR3 spans 15 amino acids.